This T cell receptor (beta chain) was sequenced during a study of T cell responses to AZD1222 COVID-19 vaccine. TCRdb's copy holds only in-frame clones and misses some; the assay was immunoSEQ multiplex PCR. The repertoire holds roughly 150,000 clones, with roughly 85% as singletons. This clone was counted once. Specimen: peripheral blood, collected 28 days after the second AZD1222 dose. The source is an adult who received the AZD1222 COVID-19 vaccine.

The CDR3 reads CASSQEGRAHYNEQFF. The CDR3 nucleotides read TGTGCCAGCAGCCAAGAGGGACGGGCCCACTACAATGAGCAGTTCTTC. The chain couples TRBV3-1 (or the pseudogene TRBV3-2) to TRBJ2-1, with D perhaps TRBD1 or TRBD2 (5 bases each). This CDR3 region has 16 residues. Trimming left V 0 bases short and J 3 bases short, with 12 bases between. CDR1 is LGHDT and CDR2 is YNNKEL in the germline V gene (reference sequence).